A few counts support the clone carrying this TCR beta chain. The antigen remains undetermined. The data originate from a study of PD-1 blockade in classical Hodgkin lymphoma. Study background: Nivolumab was given intravenously to patients at 3 mg/kg every 2 weeks.

Findings and limits, study-wide: There was a significant rise in CD4+ TCR diversity by C4D1, with no such rise for CD8+. Those achieving complete response showed baseline diversity like newly diagnosed patients. The study reported lower baseline TCR diversity in newly diagnosed patients than in healthy donors.

Here immunoSEQ multiplex PCR was the method, and the copy in TCRdb shows in-frame clones only, minus some. The table shows around 20,000 clones, with about two thirds occurring only once. Every single patient, without exception, relapsed after autologous stem cell transplantation, and brentuximab vedotin exposure varied. Germline CDR1 is SNHLY and CDR2 is FYNNEI. The CDR3 has 13 residues. V gave up 6 bases and J gave up 4 bases; unmatched junction bases: 3. The chain combines TRBV2 with TRBJ2-1, with 7 nucleotides matching TRBD1. This TCR derives from a human donor with classical Hodgkin lymphoma. The specimen was peripheral blood mononuclear cells (PBMCs), collected at baseline. The CDR3 DNA follows: TGTGCCAGCAGCAGGGGGAATTACAATGAGCAGTTCTTC. Translated: CASSRGNYNEQFF.